This entry lists 7 T cell receptor beta chains sequenced from one sample in a study of technical replicates of blood from a handful of donors (dated 2017 in TCRdb). Library construction relied on the immunoSEQ multiplex PCR assay. Entries here come from immuneACCESS through TCRdb and include only in-frame sequences with V and J called. Some clones fail to appear in such tables; in the studies checked, an unresolved V gene covers under half of the shortfall, and the cause of the remainder is unknown. The sample table lists about 97,000 clones, around 96% of them with a count of one. 0.3% to 0.35% of the sample is taken by the ten largest. The sample consisted of T cells isolated from PBMCs. All receptors come from a human donor in good health.

For the CDR3, the DNA is TGTGCCAGTAGTCCGTGGGCGGGGAGCACAGATACGCAGTATTTT. Amino acids: CASSPWAGSTDTQYF. The chain recombines TRBV19 with TRBJ2-3, with D possibly TRBD2 on 6 matching bases. This CDR3 comprises 15 residues. CDR1 is LNHDA, CDR2 SQIVND, per germline (reference sequence). The V and J ends lost 5 bases and 0 bases respectively, with 12 bases between them.

The chain couples TRBV9 to TRBJ1-2; D is possibly TRBD1 (5 bases). Germline V gives CDR1 SGDLS, CDR2 YYNGEE. Trimming shortened V by 7 bases and J by 2 bases, and 12 bases separated the two germline ends. The CDR3 loop spans 13 amino acids. CDR3 residues: CASVGAANYGYTF. The CDR3 DNA is TGTGCCAGCGTAGGGGCGGCGAACTATGGCTACACCTTC.

The V gene is TRBV9, the J gene TRBJ1-4; possible D gene TRBD1, 6 bases. The CDR3 is made up of 14 amino acids. Germline CDR1 reads SGDLS; CDR2 reads YYNGEE. The V end was cut by 1 base, the J end by 7 bases, with 11 bases between. CDR3 nucleotides: TGTGCCAGCAGCGTAACAGGGTATACTGAAAAACTGTTTTTT. Translating it yields CASSVTGYTEKLFF.

The genes are TRBV25-1 and TRBJ2-5, with TRBD2 identical over 9 bases. The germline V gene has CDR1 MGHDK and CDR2 SYGVNS. The J segment lost 4 bases and the V segment lost 7 bases, leaving 13 bases of the junction unmatched. The CDR3 consists of 16 residues. CDR3 bases: TGTGCCAGCAAGGGTAGCGGGAGAGCAGTAGCAGAGACCCAGTACTTC. It codes for CASKGSGRAVAETQYF. Supplemented by reference TRBV25-1 and TRBJ2-5, the full variable domain reads EADIYQTPRYLVIGTGKKITLECSQTMGHDKMYWYQQDPGMELHLIHYSYGVNSTEKGDLSSESTVSRIRTEHFPLTLESARPSHTSQYLCASKGSGRAVAETQYFGPGTRLLVL.

This chain connects TRBV11-3 to TRBJ1-1, with D perhaps TRBD1 (6 bases). Germline loops: CDR1 SGHNT, CDR2 YENEEA. The CDR3 is 16 amino acids. The V and J ends lost 5 bases and 4 bases respectively, with 20 bases between them. The CDR3 nucleotides read TGTGCCAGCAGCCCCATCTCGCACCCAGGGGCCACTGAAGCTTTCTTT. Its translation is CASSPISHPGATEAFF.

V is TRBV5-1 and J is TRBJ2-2, with 7 bases that match TRBD1. This CDR3 is built from 15 residues. J was trimmed by 1 base and V by 5 bases; bases with no gene match: 5. Germline V lookup: CDR1 SGHRS, CDR2 YFSETQ. DNA for the CDR3: TGCGCCAGCAGACCCGGGACAGAGAACACCGGGGAGCTGTTTTTT. Protein sequence: CASRPGTENTGELFF.

The rearrangement links TRBV18 to TRBJ2-1, with 8 bases aligning to TRBD1. The CDR3 covers 15 residues. Trimming cost V 1 base and J 3 bases; bases outside gene matches: 2. Germline V lookup: CDR1 KGHSH, CDR2 LQKENI. The CDR3 DNA is TGTGCCAGCTCACCACGCACAGGGGGCTACAATGAGCAGTTCTTC. Encoded protein: CASSPRTGGYNEQFF.